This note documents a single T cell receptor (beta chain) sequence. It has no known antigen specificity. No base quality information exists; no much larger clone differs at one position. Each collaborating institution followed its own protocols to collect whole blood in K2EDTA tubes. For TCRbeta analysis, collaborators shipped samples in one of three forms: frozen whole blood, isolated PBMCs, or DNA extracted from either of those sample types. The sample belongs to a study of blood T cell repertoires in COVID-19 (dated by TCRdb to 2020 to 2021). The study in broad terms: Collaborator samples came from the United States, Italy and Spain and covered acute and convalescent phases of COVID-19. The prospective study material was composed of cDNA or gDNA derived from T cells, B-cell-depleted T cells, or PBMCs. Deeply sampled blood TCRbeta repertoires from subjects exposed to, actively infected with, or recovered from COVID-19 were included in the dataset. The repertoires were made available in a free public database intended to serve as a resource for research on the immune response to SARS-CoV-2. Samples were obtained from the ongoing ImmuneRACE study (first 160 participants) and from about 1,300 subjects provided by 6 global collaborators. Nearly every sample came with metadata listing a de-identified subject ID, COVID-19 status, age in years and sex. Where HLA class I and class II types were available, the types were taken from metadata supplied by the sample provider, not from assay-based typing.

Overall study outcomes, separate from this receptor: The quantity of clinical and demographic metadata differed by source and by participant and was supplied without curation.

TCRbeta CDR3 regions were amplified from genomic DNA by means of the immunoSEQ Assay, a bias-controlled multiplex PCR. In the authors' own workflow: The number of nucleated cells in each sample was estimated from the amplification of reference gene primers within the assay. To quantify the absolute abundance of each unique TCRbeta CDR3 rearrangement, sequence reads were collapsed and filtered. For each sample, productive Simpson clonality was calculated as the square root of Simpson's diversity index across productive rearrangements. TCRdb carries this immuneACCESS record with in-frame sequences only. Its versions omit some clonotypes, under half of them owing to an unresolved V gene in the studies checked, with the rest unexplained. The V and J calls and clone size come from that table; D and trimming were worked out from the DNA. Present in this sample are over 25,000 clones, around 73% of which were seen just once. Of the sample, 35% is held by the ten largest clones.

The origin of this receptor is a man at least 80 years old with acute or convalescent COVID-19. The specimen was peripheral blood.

The DNA reads TGTGCCAGCAGTGATTCCGTCCCGGAGACCCAGTACTTC. Its product reads: CASSDSVPETQYF. The sequence links TRBV25-1 to TRBJ2-5; the D gene is not confidently resolved. Per the germline V gene, MGHDK is the CDR1 and SYGVNS is the CDR2. V is clipped by 3 bases and J by 5 bases, and the sequence between their germline boundaries is 10 bases long. Including cysteine and phenylalanine, the CDR3 has 13 amino acids. Only the CDR3 DNA is retained, 39 bases long and in frame from the first base.